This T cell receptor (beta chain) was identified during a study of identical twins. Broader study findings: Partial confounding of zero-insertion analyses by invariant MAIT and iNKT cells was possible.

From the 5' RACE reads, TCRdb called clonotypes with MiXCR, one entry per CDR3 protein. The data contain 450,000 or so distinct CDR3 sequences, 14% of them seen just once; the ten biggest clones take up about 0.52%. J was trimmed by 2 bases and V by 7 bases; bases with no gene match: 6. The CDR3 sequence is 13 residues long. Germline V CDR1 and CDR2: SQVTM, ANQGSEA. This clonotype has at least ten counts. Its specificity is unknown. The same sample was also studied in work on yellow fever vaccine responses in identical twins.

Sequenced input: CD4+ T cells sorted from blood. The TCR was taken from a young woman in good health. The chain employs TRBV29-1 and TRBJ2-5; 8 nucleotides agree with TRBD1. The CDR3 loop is CSAHRDRQETQYF. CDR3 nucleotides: TGCAGCGCCCACAGGGACAGGCAAGAGACCCAGTACTTC.